This TCR beta chain was recorded in a study of tumor-infiltrating lymphocytes in primary liver carcinoma. At the level of the study: The patient population consisted of men and women between 30 and 69 years of age.

Per germline, CDR1 SQVTM and CDR2 ANQGSEA. The length of the CDR3 is 10 residues. The V end lost 3 bases, the J end lost 4 bases, and 4 bases lay between the germline ends. General study results and limits: Tumor-adjacent and tumor-blood pairs shared less of their repertoires than tumor region pairs shared.

Unsorted whole blood yielded blood RNA, and germline DNA was extracted as well. The authors collected about 3.9 milliliters of peripheral blood before surgery. The investigators made TCR beta cDNA from roughly 460 ng total RNA, using a constant-region primer. Generation of the TCR beta libraries relied on three nested multiplex PCR rounds using slightly modified ARM-PCR. Two initial PCR rounds of roughly 10 cycles each paired TRBV1-TRBV30 forward primers with a C-beta reverse primer. Each CDR3 protein gets one entry after TCRdb re-called the multiplex PCR reads with MiXCR. The table includes about 180,000 distinct CDR3 sequences, less than 65% detected once. This clonotype was detected a few times. Antigen specificity is unknown.

The sequence was collected from a man aged 40-49 years with primary liver carcinoma and hepatitis B virus infection. The gene calls are TRBV29-1 and TRBJ2-7, with D uncertain. The specimen sequenced was peripheral blood. The CDR3 DNA follows: TGCAGCGTTGACCCATACGAGCAGTACTTC. Its translation is CSVDPYEQYF.